The rows below give T cell receptor beta chains drawn from one sample of a study of blood T cell repertoires in COVID-19. Assay used: immunoSEQ multiplex PCR; TCRdb lists only in-frame clones, some missing. The data show some 150,000 clones, more than 75% seen once. Sequencing was carried out using peripheral blood. The source is a human donor with acute or convalescent COVID-19. The donor label of this sample is uncertain. The CDR3 runs from the conserved cysteine through the conserved F or W. D genes are given only for firm matches. Clone size is stated in some rows and not others, as once, few, many or a class when expanded.

j_call v_call d_call clone_size cdr3_aa cdr3_nt
TRBJ1-2 TRBV5-6 TRBD1 . CASSLQGVYGYTF TGTGCCAGCAGCTTACAGGGGGTATATGGCTACACCTTC
TRBJ1-6 TRBV5-1 TRBD1 . CASSLGQANSPLHF TGCGCCAGCAGCCTAGGACAGGCCAATTCACCCCTCCACTTT
TRBJ2-6 TRBV24-1 . once CATSDRGTGANVLTF TGTGCCACCAGTGACAGGGGCACTGGGGCCAACGTCCTGACTTTC
TRBJ2-1 TRBV11-3 TRBD2 . CASSPGGGSPHNEQFF TGTGCCAGCAGCCCAGGCGGCGGGAGCCCCCACAATGAGCAGTTCTTC
TRBJ2-2 TRBV11-2 TRBD2 . CASSLQRGGTGELFF TGTGCCAGCAGCTTACAGCGGGGGGGCACCGGGGAGCTGTTTTTT
TRBJ1-2 TRBV9 TRBD1 . CASSLGTHTGQGLGYTF TGTGCCAGCAGCCTAGGGACTCATACGGGACAGGGGTTAGGCTACACCTTC
TRBJ1-4 TRBV30 . . CAWSDRRGLEKLFF TGTGCCTGGAGTGACCGAAGGGGCTTGGAAAAACTGTTTTTT
TRBJ1-6 TRBV19 . . CASSRSRGFLDSPLHF TGTGCCAGTAGTAGGAGCAGGGGATTCTTGGATTCACCCCTCCACTTT
TRBJ1-1 TRBV11-1 . few CASSFERETEAFF TGTGCCAGCAGCTTTGAAAGGGAGACTGAAGCTTTCTTT
TRBJ2-3 TRBV24-1 TRBD2 . CATSLDSGGQTSTDTQYF TGTGCCACCAGTCTGGATAGCGGGGGGCAAACTAGCACAGATACGCAGTATTTT
TRBJ2-5 TRBV29-1 . . CSVEPGGETQYF TGCAGCGTTGAACCCGGTGGAGAGACCCAGTACTTC